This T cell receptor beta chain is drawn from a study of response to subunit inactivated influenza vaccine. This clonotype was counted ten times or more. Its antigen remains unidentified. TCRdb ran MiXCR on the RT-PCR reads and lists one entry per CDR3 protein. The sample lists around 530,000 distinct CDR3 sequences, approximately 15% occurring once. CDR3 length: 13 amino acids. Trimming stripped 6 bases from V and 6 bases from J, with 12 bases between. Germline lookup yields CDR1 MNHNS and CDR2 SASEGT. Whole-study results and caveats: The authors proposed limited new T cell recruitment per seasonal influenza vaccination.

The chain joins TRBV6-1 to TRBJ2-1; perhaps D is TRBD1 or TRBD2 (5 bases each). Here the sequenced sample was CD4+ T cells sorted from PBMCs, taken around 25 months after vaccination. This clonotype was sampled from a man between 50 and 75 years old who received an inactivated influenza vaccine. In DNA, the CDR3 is TGTGCCAGCAGGGGACCGCTCATCAATGAGCAGTTCTTC. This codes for CASRGPLINEQFF.